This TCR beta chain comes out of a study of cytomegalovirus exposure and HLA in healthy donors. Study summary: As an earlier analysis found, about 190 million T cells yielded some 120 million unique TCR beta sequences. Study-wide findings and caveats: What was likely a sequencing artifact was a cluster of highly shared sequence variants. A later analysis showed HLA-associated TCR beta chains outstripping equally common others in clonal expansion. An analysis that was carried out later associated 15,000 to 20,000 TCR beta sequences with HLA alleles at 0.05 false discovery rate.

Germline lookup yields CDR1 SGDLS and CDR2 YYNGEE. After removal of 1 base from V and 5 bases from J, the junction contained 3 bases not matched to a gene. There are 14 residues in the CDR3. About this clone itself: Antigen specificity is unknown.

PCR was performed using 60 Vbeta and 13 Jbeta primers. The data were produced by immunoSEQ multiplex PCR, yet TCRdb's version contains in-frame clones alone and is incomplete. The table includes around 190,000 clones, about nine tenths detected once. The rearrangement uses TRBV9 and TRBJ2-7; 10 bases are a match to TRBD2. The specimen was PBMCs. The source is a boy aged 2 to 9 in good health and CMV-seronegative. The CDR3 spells CASSVLAGENEQYF. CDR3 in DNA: TGTGCCAGCAGCGTACTAGCGGGAGAAAACGAGCAGTACTTC.